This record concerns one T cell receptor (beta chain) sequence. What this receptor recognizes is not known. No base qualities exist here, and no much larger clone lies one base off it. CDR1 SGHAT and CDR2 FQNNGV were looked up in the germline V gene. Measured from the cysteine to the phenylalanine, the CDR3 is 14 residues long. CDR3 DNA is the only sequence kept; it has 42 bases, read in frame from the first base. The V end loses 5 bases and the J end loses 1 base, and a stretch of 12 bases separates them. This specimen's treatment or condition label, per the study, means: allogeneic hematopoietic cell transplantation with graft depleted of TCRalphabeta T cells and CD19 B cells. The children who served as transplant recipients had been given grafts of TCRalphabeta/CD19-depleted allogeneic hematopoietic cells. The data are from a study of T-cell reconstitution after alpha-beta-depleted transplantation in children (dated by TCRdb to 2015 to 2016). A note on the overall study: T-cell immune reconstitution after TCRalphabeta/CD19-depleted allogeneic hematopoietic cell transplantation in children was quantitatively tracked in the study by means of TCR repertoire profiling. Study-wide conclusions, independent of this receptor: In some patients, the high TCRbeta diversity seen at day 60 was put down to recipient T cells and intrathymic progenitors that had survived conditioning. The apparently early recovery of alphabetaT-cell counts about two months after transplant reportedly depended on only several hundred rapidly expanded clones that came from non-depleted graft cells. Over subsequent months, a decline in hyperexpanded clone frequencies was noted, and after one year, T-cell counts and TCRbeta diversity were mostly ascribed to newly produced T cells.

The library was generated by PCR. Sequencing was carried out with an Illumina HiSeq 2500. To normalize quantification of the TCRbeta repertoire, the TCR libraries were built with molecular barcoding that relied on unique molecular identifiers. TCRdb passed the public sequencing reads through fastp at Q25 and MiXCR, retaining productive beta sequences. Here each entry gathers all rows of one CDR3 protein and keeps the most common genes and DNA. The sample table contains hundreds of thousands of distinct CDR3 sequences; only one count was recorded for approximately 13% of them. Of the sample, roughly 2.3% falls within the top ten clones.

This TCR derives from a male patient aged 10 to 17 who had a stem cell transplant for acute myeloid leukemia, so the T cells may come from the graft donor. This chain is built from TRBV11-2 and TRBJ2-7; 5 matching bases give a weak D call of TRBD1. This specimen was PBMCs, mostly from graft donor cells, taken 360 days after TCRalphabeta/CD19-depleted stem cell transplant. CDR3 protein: CASSTNTGSYEQYF. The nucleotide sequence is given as TGTGCCAGCAGCACTAATACAGGTTCCTACGAGCAGTACTTC.